Given below is one TCR beta chain in context. Its matching antigen is unknown. Repertoires were generated with immunoSEQ multiplex PCR, while TCRdb's copy carries only in-frame clones and drops some. The table lists roughly 20,000 clones, under 85% of them singletons. These data come from a study of vaccination effects on CD4 cells after COVID-19. There are 14 residues in the CDR3. Germline-derived CDR1 and CDR2 are LGHNA and YSLEER. V gave up 4 bases and J gave up 6 bases; unmatched junction bases: 5. With the ViraFEST assay, the study expanded antigen-specific CD4+ T cells using viral peptide pools, then sequenced them. Subsequent to a culture period of less than twelve days, CD4+ T cells were isolated. According to the study, vaccine recipients showed no prior SARS-CoV-2 infection and negative nucleocapsid antibodies.

The V and J genes are TRBV4-3 and TRBJ1-1, with 10 bases identical to TRBD1. The sample here was CD4+ T cells from PBMCs cultured with HCoV-NL63 spike peptides, taken before COVID-19 vaccination. The TCR sequence derives from a human donor who received a COVID-19 vaccine. This chain's CDR3 is CASSPRQGAPEAFF. The DNA for the CDR3 is TGCGCCAGCAGCCCGAGACAGGGGGCCCCTGAAGCTTTCTTT.